These T cell receptor beta chains were read from a single sample in a study of blood T cell repertoires in COVID-19. Sequencing used immunoSEQ multiplex PCR; TCRdb keeps in-frame clones, though not all of them. Of around 52,000 clones listed, roughly 82% are singletons. The sample was peripheral blood. These receptors were collected from a woman aged 55 to 70 with acute or convalescent COVID-19. CDR3s include the opening cysteine and the closing phenylalanine or tryptophan. Each record gives: J gene, D gene, V gene, clone size, CDR3 DNA, CDR3 protein. A D gene is named only where the DNA matches it firmly. Size is stated for part of the rows, as once, few or many counts, or as a class when the clone is expanded.

TRBJ1-1 | - | TRBV7-9 | - | TGTGCCAGCAGCTTGCTGCGGACGCTTCTTAGAGGGACTGACACTGAAGCTTTCTTT | CASSLLRTLLRGTDTEAFF
TRBJ1-1 | - | TRBV27 | - | TGTGCCAGCAGTTCCTCTGAGTATACTGAAGCTTTCTTT | CASSSSEYTEAFF
TRBJ2-3 | TRBD2 | TRBV2 | - | TGTGCCAGCAGCGGGGGGATTGGGTCAGATACGCAGTATTTT | CASSGGIGSDTQYF
TRBJ1-4 | - | TRBV7-9 | - | TGTGCCAGCAGCTCAAATGGTAAAGGAGAGATTGAAAAACTGTTTTTT | CASSSNGKGEIEKLFF
TRBJ1-6 | - | TRBV15 | once | TGTGCCACCAGCAGAGATTACGGGGGGGCGGGCCCCCTCCACTTT | CATSRDYGGAGPLHF
TRBJ2-5 | - | TRBV14 | - | TGTGCCAGCAGCCTTCTAGGAGAGACCCAGTACTTC | CASSLLGETQYF
TRBJ1-2 | TRBD1 | TRBV7-9 | - | TGTGCCAGCAGCCCACCGGGACAGGACTATGGCTACACCTTC | CASSPPGQDYGYTF
TRBJ1-2 | TRBD1 | TRBV10-1 | - | TGCGCCAGCAGTGAGGGACAGGCTGATGGCTACACCTTC | CASSEGQADGYTF
TRBJ2-5 | - | TRBV5-5 | - | TGTGCCAGCACTCTGGTCGGAGAGACCCAGTACTTC | CASTLVGETQYF
TRBJ2-1 | TRBD2 | TRBV19 | - | TGTGCCAGTAGTATTGTAGCGGGGCCTGGGAATGAGCAGTTCTTC | CASSIVAGPGNEQFF
TRBJ2-1 | TRBD1 | TRBV6-7 | - | TGTGCCAGCAGTGCGACAGGGCGGAATGAGCAGTTCTTC | CASSATGRNEQFF
TRBJ2-1 | - | TRBV25-1 | once | TGTGCCAGCAGTGTAGGGGCGGTCAATGAGCAGTTCTTC | CASSVGAVNEQFF
TRBJ1-2 | TRBD1 | TRBV14 | - | TGTGCCAGCAGCCACACAGGGGGCGCGTTCGGAGGCTACACCTTC | CASSHTGGAFGGYTF
TRBJ1-1 | - | TRBV29-1 | - | TGCAGCGCCCGGGATCCGGGGACTGAAGCTTTCTTT | CSARDPGTEAFF